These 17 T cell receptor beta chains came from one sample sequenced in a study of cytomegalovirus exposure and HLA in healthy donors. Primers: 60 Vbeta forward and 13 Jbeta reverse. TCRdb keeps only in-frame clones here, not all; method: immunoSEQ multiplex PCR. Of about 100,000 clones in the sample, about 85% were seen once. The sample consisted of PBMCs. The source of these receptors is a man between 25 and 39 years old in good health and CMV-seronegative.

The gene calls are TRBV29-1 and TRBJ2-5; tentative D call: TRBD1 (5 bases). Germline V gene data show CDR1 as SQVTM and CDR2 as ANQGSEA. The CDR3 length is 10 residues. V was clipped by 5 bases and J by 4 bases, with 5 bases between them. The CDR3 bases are TGCAGCGTTACAGGAGAGACCCAGTACTTC. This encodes CSVTGETQYF.

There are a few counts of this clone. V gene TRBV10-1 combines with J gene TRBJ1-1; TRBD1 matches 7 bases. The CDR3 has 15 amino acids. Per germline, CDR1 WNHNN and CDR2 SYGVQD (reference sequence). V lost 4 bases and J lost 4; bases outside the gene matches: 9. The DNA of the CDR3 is TGCGCCAGCAGTGGGCCTGACAGGGAAACCACTGAAGCTTTCTTT. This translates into CASSGPDRETTEAFF.

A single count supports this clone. The chain's CDR3 is CASSKQGSTDTQYF. CDR3 DNA sequence: TGTGCCAGCAGCAAACAGGGGAGCACAGATACGCAGTATTTT. The chain has TRBV11-3 and TRBJ2-3; the match to TRBD1 covers 7 bases. With V trimmed by 5 bases and J by 0 bases, 2 bases remained unmatched. Germline V gives CDR1 SGHNT, CDR2 YENEEA. The CDR3 consists of 14 residues. The full variable domain, completed using reference TRBV11-3 and TRBJ2-3, is EAGVVQSPRYKIIEKKQPVAFWCNPISGHNTLYWYLQNLGQGPELLIRYENEEAVDDSQLPKDRFSAERLKGVDSTLKIQPAELGDSAVYLCASSKQGSTDTQYFGPGTRLTVL.

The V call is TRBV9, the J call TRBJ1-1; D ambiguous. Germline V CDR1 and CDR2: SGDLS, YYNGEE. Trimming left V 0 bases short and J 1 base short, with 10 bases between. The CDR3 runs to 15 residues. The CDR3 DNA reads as TGTGCCAGCAGCGTAGTAGGACGGGGGAACACTGAAGCTTTCTTT. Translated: CASSVVGRGNTEAFF.

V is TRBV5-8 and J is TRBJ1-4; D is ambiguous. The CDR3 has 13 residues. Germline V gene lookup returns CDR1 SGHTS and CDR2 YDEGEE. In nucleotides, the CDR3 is TGTGACTCAGCGGTTAGGCCTAATGAAAAACTGTTTTTT. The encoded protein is CDSAVRPNEKLFF.

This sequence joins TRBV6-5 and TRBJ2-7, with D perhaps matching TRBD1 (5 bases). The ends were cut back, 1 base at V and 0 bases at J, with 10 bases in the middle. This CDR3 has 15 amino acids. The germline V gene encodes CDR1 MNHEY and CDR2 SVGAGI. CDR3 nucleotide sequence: TGTGCCAGCAGTTACTTGAAGGGGAACTCCTACGAGCAGTACTTC. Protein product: CASSYLKGNSYEQYF.

The DNA of the CDR3 is TGTGCCAGCAGTTCCGGGACAACGGGAATGAACACTGAAGCTTTCTTT. Protein product: CASSSGTTGMNTEAFF. The chain joins TRBV6-5 to TRBJ1-1, with D perhaps matching TRBD1 (6 bases). CDR1 MNHEY and CDR2 SVGAGI come from the germline V gene. The V end lost 4 bases, the J end lost 0 bases, and 15 bases lay between the germline ends. This CDR3 contains 16 residues.

This chain's CDR3 is CASSSRQGDGYTF. CDR3 coding DNA: TGTGCCAGCAGCAGTAGACAGGGCGATGGCTACACCTTC. The V gene is TRBV5-8, the J gene TRBJ1-2; TRBD1 matches 7 bases. V gave up 4 bases and J gave up 6 bases; unmatched junction bases: 6. This CDR3 comprises 13 residues. Germline V gene lookup returns CDR1 SGHTS and CDR2 YDEGEE. Full variable domain (rest looked up from reference TRBV5-8 and TRBJ1-2): EAGVTQSPTHLIKTRGQQATLRCSPISGHTSVYWYQQALGLGLQFLLWYDEGEERNRGNFPPRFSGRQFPNYSSELNVNALELEDSALYLCASSSRQGDGYTFGSGTRLTVV.

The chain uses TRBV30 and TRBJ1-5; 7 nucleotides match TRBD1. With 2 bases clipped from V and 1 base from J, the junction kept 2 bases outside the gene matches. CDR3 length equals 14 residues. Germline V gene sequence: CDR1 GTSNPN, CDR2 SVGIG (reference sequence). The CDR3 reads CAWSSTGSNQPQHF. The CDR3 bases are TGTGCCTGGAGTTCGACAGGGAGCAATCAGCCCCAGCATTTT. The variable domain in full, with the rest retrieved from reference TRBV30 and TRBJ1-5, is SQTIHQWPATLVQPVGSPLSLECTVEGTSNPNLYWYRQAAGRGLQLLFYSVGIGQISSEVPQNLSASRPQDRQFILSSKKLLLSDSGFYLCAWSSTGSNQPQHFGDGTRLSIL.

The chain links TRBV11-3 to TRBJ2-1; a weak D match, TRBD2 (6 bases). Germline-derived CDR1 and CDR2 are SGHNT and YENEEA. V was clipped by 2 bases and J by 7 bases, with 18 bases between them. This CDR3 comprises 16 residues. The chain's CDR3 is CASSLSFRERANEQFF. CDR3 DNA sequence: TGTGCCAGCAGCTTAAGTTTCCGGGAGCGGGCTAATGAGCAGTTCTTC.

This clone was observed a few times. The CDR3 loop reads CASSYSRGQETQYF. CDR3 coding DNA: TGTGCCAGCAGTTACTCGCGGGGGCAAGAGACCCAGTACTTC. The chain recombines TRBV6-6 with TRBJ2-5; 7 bases agree with TRBD2. The ends lost 0 bases at V and 2 bases at J; junction bases unmatched: 0. There are 14 residues in the CDR3. Germline loops: CDR1 MNHNY, CDR2 SVGAGI (reference sequence).

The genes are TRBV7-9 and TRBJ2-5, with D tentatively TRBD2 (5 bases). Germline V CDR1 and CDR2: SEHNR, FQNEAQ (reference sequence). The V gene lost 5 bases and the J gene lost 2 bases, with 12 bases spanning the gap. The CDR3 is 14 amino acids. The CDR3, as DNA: TGTGCCAGCAGCATTGCACGGGGTCAAGAGACCCAGTACTTC. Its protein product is CASSIARGQETQYF.

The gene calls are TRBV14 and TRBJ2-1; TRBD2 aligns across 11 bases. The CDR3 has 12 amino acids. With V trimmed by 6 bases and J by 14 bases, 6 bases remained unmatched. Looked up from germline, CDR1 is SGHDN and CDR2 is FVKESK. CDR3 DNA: TGTGCCAGCAGTCAAACTAGCGGGGGAGAGTTCTTC. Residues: CASSQTSGGEFF.

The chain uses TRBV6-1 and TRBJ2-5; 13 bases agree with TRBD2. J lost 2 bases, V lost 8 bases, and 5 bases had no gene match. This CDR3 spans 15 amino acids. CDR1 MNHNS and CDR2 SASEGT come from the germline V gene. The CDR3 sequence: CASRLAGGLQETQYF. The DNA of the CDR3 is TGTGCCAGCCGACTAGCGGGGGGATTACAAGAGACCCAGTACTTC.

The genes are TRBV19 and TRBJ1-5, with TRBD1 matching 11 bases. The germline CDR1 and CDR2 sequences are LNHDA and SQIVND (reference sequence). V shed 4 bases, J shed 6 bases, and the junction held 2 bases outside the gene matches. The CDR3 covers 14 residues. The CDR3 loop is CASSRTGGIQPQHF. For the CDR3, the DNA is TGTGCCAGTAGTAGGACAGGGGGCATTCAGCCCCAGCATTTT.

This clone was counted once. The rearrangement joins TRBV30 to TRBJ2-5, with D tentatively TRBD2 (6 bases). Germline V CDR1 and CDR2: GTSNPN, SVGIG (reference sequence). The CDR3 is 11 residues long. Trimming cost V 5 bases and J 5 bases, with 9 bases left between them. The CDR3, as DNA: TGTGCCTGGGCTAGCGTTGAGACCCAGTACTTC. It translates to CAWASVETQYF.

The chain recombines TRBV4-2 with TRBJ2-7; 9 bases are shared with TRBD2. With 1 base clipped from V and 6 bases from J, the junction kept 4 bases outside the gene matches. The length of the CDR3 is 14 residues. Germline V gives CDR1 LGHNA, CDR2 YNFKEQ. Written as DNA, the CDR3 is TGTGCCAGCAGCCAAGGGCGGGAGGGTTCCGAGCAGTACTTC. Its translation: CASSQGREGSEQYF.